Here is one T cell receptor (beta chain) with its context. Its antigen is as yet unknown. This entry comes from a study of T cell responses to AZD1222 COVID-19 vaccine. Overall study: Pooling was applied to second doses at about 4 or about 12 weeks.

Germline V lookup: CDR1 SEHNR, CDR2 FQNEAQ (reference sequence). The CDR3 extends over 15 amino acids. V dropped 2 bases and J dropped 11; count of bases not matched to a gene: 7. Profiling relied on immunoSEQ multiplex PCR, and the TCRdb table lists in-frame clones only, not all of them. The top ten clones hold approximately 15% of a sample with about 57,000 clones, around 87% of them seen once. Study results and caveats: Repertoire sampling happened only post peak T cell response. The CD4 TCRs associated with vaccination extended across spike and predominated at 160-218 and 743-854. Most donors were white British, females outnumbered males, and clonal diversity was possibly underestimated.

This sequence originates from an adult in good health. The sequencing used peripheral blood, collected on day 0 of AZD1222 vaccination. This chain links TRBV7-9 with TRBJ1-6, with TRBD1 matching 9 bases. The CDR3 loop is CASSLRTGDRTPLHF. Here the CDR3 DNA reads TGTGCCAGCAGCTTAAGGACAGGGGACCGGACACCCCTCCACTTT.